Detailed here is one T cell receptor (beta chain). Its specificity is unknown. Germline CDR1 is SGDLS and CDR2 is YYNGEE. The ends lost 5 bases at V and 5 bases at J; junction bases unmatched: 5. This CDR3 comprises 14 residues. For CDR3 and TCR beta VDJ profiling, genomic DNA was the template used. MiXCR, applied by TCRdb to the reads, yields one record per CDR3 protein. The table records approximately 220,000 distinct CDR3 sequences, around half of them present only once. The data stem from a study of CD8+CD57+ T cells in acquired aplastic anemia. Study in general: The DNA of sorted CD4+ and CD8+ cells averaged approximately 3.4 ug. Regarding the study as a whole: Between patients and controls, 25 to 35 CD8+ CDR3 sequences were found in common.

Patients who underwent sequencing had shown CD8+CD57+ cell expansion by flow cytometry. The cohort consisted entirely of patients having severe acquired aplastic anemia. No patient had been given any therapy when blood was sampled. The receptor comes from a human donor with aplastic anemia. V gene TRBV9 combines with J gene TRBJ2-3, with 10 bases identical to TRBD2. Sequenced: sorted CD4+, CD8+, or CD8+CD57+ T cells (not recorded which) from PBMCs. Here the CDR3 DNA reads TGTGCCAGCAGTGCTAGCGGGGGTGGAGATACGCAGTATTTT. Protein product: CASSASGGGDTQYF.